One and the same sample provided the 2 T cell receptor beta chains below, sequenced in a study of cytomegalovirus exposure and HLA in healthy donors. PCR amplification relied on 60 Vbeta primers (plus 13 Jbeta primers). The repertoire was sequenced with immunoSEQ multiplex PCR; TCRdb's copy has only in-frame clones and lacks some. The top ten hold around 1.9% of the sample, which has under 140,000 clones, around 86% seen once. Sequenced sample: PBMCs. The origin of the receptors is a man aged 35 to 55 in good health and CMV-seronegative.

The chain carries TRBV28 and TRBJ1-2; D unclear. CDR1 and CDR2 (germline): MDHEN, SYDVKM. The CDR3 sequence is 12 residues long. V was cut by 8 bases and J by 8 bases, with 15 bases left in between. The CDR3 DNA is TGTGCCAGCGGCCACCGTGCGGGAGGCTACACCTTC. Translation gives CASGHRAGGYTF.

This chain links TRBV18 with TRBJ1-4; 8 nucleotides align to TRBD1. The CDR3 consists of 16 residues. Trimming took 5 bases from V and 6 from J; bases not matched to a gene: 11. Germline V gene data show CDR1 as KGHSH and CDR2 as LQKENI. DNA of the CDR3: TGTGCCAGCTCATACCTAACAGGGGGGAAGGATGAAAAACTGTTTTTT. It encodes CASSYLTGGKDEKLFF.